These 26 T cell receptor beta chains share one sample of origin, sequenced in a study of blood T cell repertoires in COVID-19 (dated by TCRdb to 2018 to 2021). Library creation used the immunoSEQ multiplex PCR assay. What TCRdb holds here is the immuneACCESS table cut down to in-frame rearrangements. Part of the clones is not present; checked against another copy, under half of the missing clones reflect an unresolved V gene, and the others are unexplained. This sample has 90,000 to 120,000 clones in its table, and approximately 89% of those were observed once. 6.8% of the sample goes to the ten largest clones. The sample taken for sequencing was peripheral blood. Receptor source: a man aged 45 to 65 with active or convalescent COVID-19.

The gene calls are TRBV24-1 and TRBJ2-1; TRBD2 matches 11 bases. CDR1 and CDR2 (germline): KGHDR, SFDVKD. The CDR3 is made up of 15 amino acids. V was clipped by 4 bases and J by 8 bases; unmatched bases: 6. As DNA, the CDR3 is TGTGCCACCAGTGAGACTAGCGGGACTAGCTATGAGCAGTTCTTC. Its protein product is CATSETSGTSYEQFF.

This clone turned up a few times. The chain carries TRBV7-2 and TRBJ2-7; 9 positions match TRBD1. The V gene end was trimmed by 5 bases and the J gene end by 6 bases; junction bases not matched to a gene: 11. Per the germline V gene, CDR1 is SGHTA and CDR2 is FQGNSA. This CDR3 contains 15 residues. The CDR3 region has the DNA TGTGCCAGCAGCCCACAGGGGGCCCCTACGCGCGAGCAGTACTTC. Translated, it gives CASSPQGAPTREQYF.

CDR3 amino acids: CATSDPGFEQFF. Here the CDR3 DNA reads TGTGCCACCAGTGACCCAGGGTTTGAGCAGTTCTTC. This rearrangement joins TRBV24-1 to TRBJ2-1; D may be TRBD1 (5 bases). CDR1 KGHDR and CDR2 SFDVKD come from the germline V gene. V shed 4 bases and J shed 9 bases, with 9 bases lying between them. The CDR3 has 12 residues.

CDR3 region: CASGRALTPGNEQFF. The DNA for the CDR3 is TGTGCCAGCGGCCGAGCTCTGACTCCCGGGAATGAGCAGTTCTTC. The V and J genes are TRBV3-1 (or the pseudogene TRBV3-2) and TRBJ2-1, with D hard to call. In germline, CDR1 is LGHDT, CDR2 YNNKEL (reference sequence). The CDR3 spans 15 residues. V was pared by 8 bases and J by 7 bases, with 21 bases between.

V and J are TRBV5-6 and TRBJ1-2; TRBD1 matches 12 bases. Trimming removed 4 bases from V and 4 bases from J; junction bases left unmatched: 11. The CDR3 totals 17 residues. The germline CDR1 and CDR2 sequences are SGHDT and YYEEEE. The CDR3 nucleotides are TGTGCCAGCAGCCCGGGACAGGGGGCCATCCCCCTCTATGGCTACACCTTC. The encoded protein is CASSPGQGAIPLYGYTF.

The chain employs TRBV7-9 and TRBJ1-6; D is unresolved. The CDR3 is 12 residues long. Germline V gives CDR1 SEHNR, CDR2 FQNEAQ (reference sequence). The ends were cut back, 1 base at V and 17 bases at J, with 12 bases in the middle. DNA for the CDR3: TGTGCCAGCAGCTTAGGAGGTGGATTCTTCCACTTT. Its translation is CASSLGGGFFHF.

V usage is TRBV27 and J usage is TRBJ1-5, with D perhaps matching TRBD1 (6 bases). Trimming took off 6 bases at V and 3 bases at J, with 12 bases between the two ends. Germline V gene sequence: CDR1 MNHEY, CDR2 SMNVEV (reference sequence). CDR3 length: 14 amino acids. The CDR3 DNA reads TGTGCCAGCAGACCCGGACAGCTCAATCAGCCCCAGCATTTT. Encoded protein: CASRPGQLNQPQHF.

The chain has TRBV11-2 and TRBJ1-1; D might be TRBD1 (5 bases). This CDR3 region has 15 residues. Germline V gives CDR1 SGHAT, CDR2 FQNNGV. The V end lost 1 base, the J end lost 2 bases, and 11 bases lay between the germline ends. The CDR3: CASSLAGRVNTEAFF. DNA for the CDR3: TGTGCCAGCAGCTTAGCTGGCAGGGTAAACACTGAAGCTTTCTTT.

The chain has TRBV20-1 and TRBJ1-6; 7 bases line up with TRBD1. Germline assignment: CDR1 DFQATT and CDR2 SNEGSKA (reference sequence). The length of the CDR3 is 14 residues. Germline trimming cut 3 bases from V and 4 bases from J; bases unmatched to any gene: 3. For the CDR3, the DNA is TGCAGTGCTAGTCCGGGACAGTATAATTCACCCCTCCACTTT. Translating it yields CSASPGQYNSPLHF.

This chain links TRBV28 with TRBJ2-2; possible D gene TRBD2, 6 bases. The CDR3 is made up of 12 amino acids. The germline V gene encodes CDR1 MDHEN and CDR2 SYDVKM. V lost 4 bases and J 7 bases, leaving 7 bases between the germline ends. CDR3 in DNA: TGTGCCAGCAGTTGGGGAGGCGGGGAGCTGTTTTTT. The encoded protein is CASSWGGGELFF. The full variable domain, its missing parts supplied by reference TRBV28 and TRBJ2-2, is DVKVTQSSRYLVKRTGEKVFLECVQDMDHENMFWYRQDPGLGLRLIYFSYDVKMKEKGDIPEGYSVSREKKERFSLILESASTNQTSMYLCASSWGGGELFFGEGSRLTVL.

The chain couples TRBV18 to TRBJ2-1; 10 nucleotides line up with TRBD2. CDR1 and CDR2 (germline): KGHSH, LQKENI. Unmatched junction bases numbered 16, after V lost 4 bases and J lost 7 bases. The CDR3 has 18 amino acids. CDR3 amino acids: CASSLHDWRAGGRNEQFF. CDR3 in DNA: TGTGCCAGCTCACTTCACGATTGGCGAGCGGGAGGGCGAAATGAGCAGTTCTTC.

This clone was detected a few times. The chain links TRBV5-6 to TRBJ2-7, with D possibly TRBD1 on 6 matching bases. Trimming took off 5 bases at V and 3 bases at J, with 9 bases between the two ends. The CDR3 sequence is 12 residues long. Germline V gene lookup returns CDR1 SGHDT and CDR2 YYEEEE. The CDR3 DNA reads TGTGCCAGCAGTCCCAGGGGCTACGAGCAGTACTTC. Translation: CASSPRGYEQYF.

This rearrangement joins TRBV4-1 to TRBJ2-3; maybe TRBD1 (5 bases). The CDR3 consists of 16 residues. V shed 0 bases and J shed 1 base, with 11 bases lying between them. From germline, CDR1 is MGHRA and CDR2 YSYEKL. In nucleotides, the CDR3 is TGCGCCAGCAGCCAAGAGGGCGGACAACGCACAGATACGCAGTATTTT. This gives the protein CASSQEGGQRTDTQYF.

This chain joins TRBV27 and TRBJ2-7; 8 positions match TRBD1. Losses at the gene ends were 3 bases for V and 6 bases for J; bases not matched to a gene: 4. The CDR3 length is 13 residues. Germline V gene data show CDR1 as MNHEY and CDR2 as SMNVEV (reference sequence). The CDR3 reads CASSFGQGIEQYF. The CDR3 nucleotides are TGTGCCAGCAGTTTCGGACAGGGCATCGAGCAGTACTTC.

The rearrangement joins TRBV9 to TRBJ1-2; D may be TRBD1 (5 bases). The germline V and J ends were trimmed by 3 bases and 8 bases, with 11 bases remaining between them. The CDR3 extends over 12 amino acids. Germline lookup yields CDR1 SGDLS and CDR2 YYNGEE. The CDR3 loop reads CASSELGGGYTF. The DNA of the CDR3 is TGTGCCAGCAGCGAATTGGGGGGAGGCTACACCTTC.

As to this clone: The sample contains more than one DNA sequence encoding this CDR3. The gene calls are TRBV5-1 and TRBJ1-1; weak D call: TRBD1 (5 bases). Germline assignment: CDR1 SGHRS and CDR2 YFSETQ. V was trimmed by 4 bases and J by 1 base, leaving 8 bases between them. This CDR3 comprises 13 residues. This chain's CDR3 is CASSRGSNTEAFF. In nucleotides, the CDR3 is TGCGCCAGCAGCCGGGGGTCGAACACTGAAGCTTTCTTT.

The chain carries TRBV28 and TRBJ1-2; 7 nucleotides match TRBD1. This CDR3 region has 15 residues. V lost 4 bases to trimming and J lost 4 bases; unmatched junction nucleotides: 9. Germline CDR1 MDHEN, CDR2 SYDVKM. CDR3 coding DNA: TGTGCCAGCAGTTCCCTGACAGGGTTTGGCTATGGCTACACCTTC. Translating it yields CASSSLTGFGYGYTF.

The rearrangement joins TRBV7-6 to TRBJ2-5, with D possibly TRBD2 on 6 matching bases. The CDR3 is 15 residues long. Germline V lookup: CDR1 SGHVS, CDR2 FNYEAQ. Trimming stripped 2 bases from V and 4 bases from J, with 14 bases between. For the CDR3, the DNA is TGTGCCAGCAGCTTACTTGGAGGGCCGATAGAGACCCAGTACTTC. Its translation is CASSLLGGPIETQYF.

In this sample, this clone turned up a few times. The rearrangement links TRBV28 to TRBJ1-2; 11 positions agree with TRBD1. V shed 7 bases and J 5 bases; nucleotides not matched to a gene: 12. Germline CDR1 is MDHEN and CDR2 is SYDVKM. This CDR3 is 16 amino acids long. The CDR3 spells CASIRTGGVRDYGYTF. Written as DNA, the CDR3 is TGTGCCAGCATTCGGACAGGGGGCGTCCGGGATTATGGCTACACCTTC.

J is TRBJ2-1 and V is TRBV29-1, with a weak D call TRBD2 (6 bases). Deletions cut 3 bases from V and 4 bases from J, with 19 bases between. The CDR3 totals 16 residues. Germline V gene data show CDR1 as SQVTM and CDR2 as ANQGSEA. Written as DNA, the CDR3 is TGCAGCGTTGATGGAGGAGGGGTGGCGGAATACAATGAGCAGTTCTTC. It is translated as CSVDGGGVAEYNEQFF.

The V and J genes are TRBV7-2 and TRBJ1-1; the D gene is possibly TRBD1 (6 bases). Germline V CDR1 and CDR2: SGHTA, FQGNSA. V lost 4 bases, J lost 4 bases, and 10 bases lay in between. The CDR3 is 13 residues long. The CDR3 DNA reads TGTGCCAGCAGCTCAGGGGTTTTCACTGAAGCTTTCTTT. Its protein product is CASSSGVFTEAFF.

This clone showed up just once. The genes are TRBV11-2 and TRBJ2-1; no definite D call. Trimming removed 1 base at V and 3 bases at J, with 7 bases between. This CDR3 has 14 amino acids. Germline V gene data show CDR1 as SGHAT and CDR2 as FQNNGV. The CDR3 protein is CASSLGSIYNEQFF. In nucleotides, the CDR3 is TGTGCCAGCAGCTTAGGTAGCATCTACAATGAGCAGTTCTTC. The entire variable domain, with the rest obtained from reference TRBV11-2 and TRBJ2-1, is as follows: EAGVAQSPRYKIIEKRQSVAFWCNPISGHATLYWYQQILGQGPKLLIQFQNNGVVDDSQLPKDRFSAERLKGVDSTLKIQPAKLEDSAVYLCASSLGSIYNEQFFGPGTRLTVL.

V gene TRBV10-1 combines with J gene TRBJ2-1, with D unresolved. Trimming removed 0 bases at V and 0 bases at J, with 3 bases between. The CDR3 is 14 amino acids. The V gene's germline CDR1 is WNHNN and CDR2 SYGVQD (reference sequence). The CDR3 sequence is CASSESSSYNEQFF. For the CDR3, the DNA is TGCGCCAGCAGTGAGTCCAGCTCCTACAATGAGCAGTTCTTC.

This rearrangement joins TRBV5-6 to TRBJ1-3; D might be TRBD1 (6 bases). Germline CDR1 is SGHDT and CDR2 is YYEEEE. Trimming shortened V by 1 base and J by 8 bases, and 10 bases separated the two germline ends. The CDR3 has 13 residues. The CDR3 region is CASSLYRADTIYF. CDR3 nucleotides: TGTGCCAGCAGCTTGTACAGGGCGGACACCATATATTTT.

V usage is TRBV28 and J usage is TRBJ2-7, with a possible D match to TRBD1 (5 bases). This CDR3 has 12 residues. Trimming pared 8 bases from V and 5 bases from J, leaving 13 bases between. Germline V gene data show CDR1 as MDHEN and CDR2 as SYDVKM. The CDR3 loop is CASGQGWNEQYF. CDR3 coding DNA: TGTGCCAGCGGGCAGGGCTGGAACGAGCAGTACTTC. Full variable domain (remainder filled in from reference TRBV28 and TRBJ2-7): DVKVTQSSRYLVKRTGEKVFLECVQDMDHENMFWYRQDPGLGLRLIYFSYDVKMKEKGDIPEGYSVSREKKERFSLILESASTNQTSMYLCASGQGWNEQYFGPGTRLTVT.

V gene TRBV24-1 combines with J gene TRBJ2-3; maybe TRBD1 (6 bases). V was shortened by 5 bases and J by 6 bases, with 14 bases between the two germline ends. The V gene's germline CDR1 is KGHDR and CDR2 SFDVKD. The CDR3 spans 14 residues. The CDR3 is CATSVKQGYDTQYF. The CDR3 nucleotides are TGTGCCACCAGTGTTAAACAGGGCTACGATACGCAGTATTTT.